These T cell receptor beta chains were read from a single sample in a study of blood T cell repertoires in COVID-19. Produced via immunoSEQ multiplex PCR; TCRdb's table is partial and in-frame only. There are about 81,000 clones in the sample; about 84% occur only once, and around 13% lies in the top ten. The sequencing input was peripheral blood. These receptors were taken from a human donor in a cohort sampled during active COVID-19. CDR3s include the opening cysteine and the closing phenylalanine or tryptophan. The order of the fields is clone size, J gene, V gene, D gene, CDR3 DNA, CDR3 protein. The D gene is left open where the match is weak. For some rows the clone size is stated as once, few or many, or as a class when expanded; others skip it.

>.|TRBJ2-7|TRBV7-8|TRBD1
TGTGCCAGCAGCTCGGCCGGGACAGGGTACGAGCAGTACTTC
CASSSAGTGYEQYF
>.|TRBJ2-6|TRBV12-5|TRBD1
TGTGCTAGTGGTCTAACAGGGGCGGGGGCCAACGTCCTGACTTTC
CASGLTGAGANVLTF
>.|TRBJ1-1|TRBV11-2|TRBD1
TGTGCCAGCAAGCTGACAGGGCCGAACACTGAAGCTTTCTTT
CASKLTGPNTEAFF
>.|TRBJ1-4|TRBV15|TRBD1
TGTGCCACCAGCAGAGCAGGGGGCTCGGAAAAACTGTTTTTT
CATSRAGGSEKLFF
>.|TRBJ2-7|TRBV28|.
TGTGCCAGCAGCCTGACATCTACATACGAGCAGTACTTC
CASSLTSTYEQYF
>.|TRBJ2-7|TRBV5-5|TRBD1
TGTGCCAGCAGCTCGCCGAGACAGGGGGCCGTGCGGTACTTC
CASSSPRQGAVRYF
>.|TRBJ2-1|TRBV3-1/TRBV3-2|TRBD2
TGTGCCAGCAGCCAGGGCGGGGGGTCCTACAATGAGCAGTTCTTC
CASSQGGGSYNEQFF
>few|TRBJ1-5|TRBV19|TRBD1
TGTGCCAGTAGTACCAGGACAGGAGGACAGCCCCAGCATTTT
CASSTRTGGQPQHF
>.|TRBJ1-1|TRBV7-6|.
TGTGCCAGCAGCCTTAACTCAGGGGTGGCCACTGAAGCTTTCTTT
CASSLNSGVATEAFF
>once|TRBJ1-2|TRBV2|.
TGTGCCAGCAGCGGCCTAGGTTCTAACTATGGCTACACCTTC
CASSGLGSNYGYTF